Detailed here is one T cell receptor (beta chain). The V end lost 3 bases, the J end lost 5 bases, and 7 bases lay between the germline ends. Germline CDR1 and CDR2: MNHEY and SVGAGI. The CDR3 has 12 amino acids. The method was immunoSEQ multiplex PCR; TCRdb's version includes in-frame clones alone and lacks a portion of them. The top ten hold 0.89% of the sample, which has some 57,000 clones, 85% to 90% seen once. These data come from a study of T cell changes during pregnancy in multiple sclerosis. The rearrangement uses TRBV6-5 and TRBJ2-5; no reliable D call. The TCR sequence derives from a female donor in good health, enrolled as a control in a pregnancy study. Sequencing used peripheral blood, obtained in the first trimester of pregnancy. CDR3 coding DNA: TGTGCCAGCAGTTATCGGTGGGAGACCCAGTACTTC. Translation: CASSYRWETQYF.